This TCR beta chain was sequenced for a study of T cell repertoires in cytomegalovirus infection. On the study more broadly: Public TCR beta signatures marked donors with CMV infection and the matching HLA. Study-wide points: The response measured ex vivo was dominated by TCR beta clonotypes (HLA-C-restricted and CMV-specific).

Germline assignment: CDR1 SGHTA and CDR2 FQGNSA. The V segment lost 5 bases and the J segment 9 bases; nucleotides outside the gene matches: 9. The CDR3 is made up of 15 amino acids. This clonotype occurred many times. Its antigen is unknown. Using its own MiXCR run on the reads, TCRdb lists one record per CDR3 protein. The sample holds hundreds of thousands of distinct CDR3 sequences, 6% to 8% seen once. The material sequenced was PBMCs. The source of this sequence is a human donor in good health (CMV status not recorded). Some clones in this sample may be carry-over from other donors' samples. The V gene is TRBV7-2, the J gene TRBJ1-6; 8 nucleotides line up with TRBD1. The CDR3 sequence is CASSPQGQGSSPLHF. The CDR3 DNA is TGTGCCAGCAGCCCTCAAGGACAGGGTAGTTCACCCCTCCACTTT.